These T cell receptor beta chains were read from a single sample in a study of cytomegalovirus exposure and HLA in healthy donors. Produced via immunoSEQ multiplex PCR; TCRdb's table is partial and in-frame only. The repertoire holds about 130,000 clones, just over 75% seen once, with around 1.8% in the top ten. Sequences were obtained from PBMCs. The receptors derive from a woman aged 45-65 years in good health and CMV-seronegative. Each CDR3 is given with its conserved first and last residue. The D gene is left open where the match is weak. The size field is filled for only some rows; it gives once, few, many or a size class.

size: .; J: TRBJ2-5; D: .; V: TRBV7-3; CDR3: CASSLIQGVGETQYF; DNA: TGTGCCAGCAGCTTAATTCAGGGTGTCGGGGAGACCCAGTACTTC
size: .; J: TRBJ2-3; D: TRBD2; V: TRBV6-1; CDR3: CASSALASGPTSTDTQYF; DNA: TGTGCCAGCAGTGCCCTGGCTAGCGGACCTACTAGCACAGATACGCAGTATTTT
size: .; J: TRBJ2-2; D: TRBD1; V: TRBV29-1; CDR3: CSVGQGPGETGELFF; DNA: TGCAGCGTTGGACAGGGGCCGGGGGAAACCGGGGAGCTGTTTTTT
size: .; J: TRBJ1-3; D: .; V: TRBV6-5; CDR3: CASSTTDSSGNTIYF; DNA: TGTGCCAGCAGTACAACGGACTCGTCTGGAAACACCATATATTTT
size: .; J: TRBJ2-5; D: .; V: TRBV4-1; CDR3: CASRRIGGRAQETQYF; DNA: TGCGCCAGCAGAAGGATAGGAGGGCGAGCCCAAGAGACCCAGTACTTC
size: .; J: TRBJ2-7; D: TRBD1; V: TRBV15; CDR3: CATSGQGQGRHEQYF; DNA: TGTGCCACCAGCGGCCAGGGACAGGGTAGACACGAGCAGTACTTC
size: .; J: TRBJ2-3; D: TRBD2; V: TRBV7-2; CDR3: CASSLRAGGHSDTQYF; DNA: TGTGCCAGCAGCTTAAGGGCGGGAGGTCACTCAGATACGCAGTATTTT
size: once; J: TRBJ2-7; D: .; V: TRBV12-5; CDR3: CASGLSFPGESYEQYF; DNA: TGTGCTAGTGGACTATCATTTCCGGGAGAGAGTTACGAGCAGTACTTC
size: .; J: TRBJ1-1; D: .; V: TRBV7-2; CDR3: CASSSSRGRTFF; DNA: TGTGCCAGCAGCTCCAGCAGGGGTAGGACTTTCTTT
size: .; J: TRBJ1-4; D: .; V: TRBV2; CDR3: CASSVEGNEKLFF; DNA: TGTGCCAGCAGTGTGGAGGGGAATGAAAAACTGTTTTTT
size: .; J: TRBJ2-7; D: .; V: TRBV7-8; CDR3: CASSLVRTASYEQYF; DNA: TGTGCCAGCAGCTTAGTTAGGACAGCGAGCTACGAGCAGTACTTC
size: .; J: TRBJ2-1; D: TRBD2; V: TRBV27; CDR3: CASAGLAAYNEQFF; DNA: TGTGCCAGTGCGGGACTAGCGGCATACAATGAGCAGTTCTTC
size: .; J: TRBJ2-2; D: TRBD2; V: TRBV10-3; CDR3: CAISYGLAGGTGELFF; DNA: TGTGCCATCAGTTACGGGCTAGCGGGAGGTACCGGGGAGCTGTTTTTT
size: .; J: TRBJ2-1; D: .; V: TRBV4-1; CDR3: CASSYIASSYNEQFF; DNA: TGCGCCAGCAGCTATATAGCGTCTTCCTACAATGAGCAGTTCTTC
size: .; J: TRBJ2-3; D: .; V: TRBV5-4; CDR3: CASSPDTSRRTDTQYF; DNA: TGTGCCAGCAGCCCCGACACATCTCGTCGCACAGATACGCAGTATTTT
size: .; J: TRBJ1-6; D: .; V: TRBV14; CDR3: CASSQDRGGNSPLHF; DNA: TGTGCCAGCAGCCAAGACCGCGGGGGTAATTCACCCCTCCACTTT
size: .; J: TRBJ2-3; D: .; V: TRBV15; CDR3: CATSRDRFSASTDTQYF; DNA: TGTGCCACCAGCAGAGATCGGTTTAGCGCTAGCACAGATACGCAGTATTTT
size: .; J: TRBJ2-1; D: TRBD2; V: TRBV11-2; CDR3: CASSLDRGRGNEQFF; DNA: TGTGCCAGCAGCTTAGATCGGGGGAGGGGCAATGAGCAGTTCTTC
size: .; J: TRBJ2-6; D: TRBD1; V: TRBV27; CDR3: CAAGTGSSGANVLTF; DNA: TGTGCCGCCGGGACAGGGAGCTCTGGGGCCAACGTCCTGACTTTC